This is a list of T cell receptor beta chains from one sample in a study of cytomegalovirus exposure and HLA in healthy donors. Only in-frame clones appear in the TCRdb table, and some are missing; sequencing was by immunoSEQ multiplex PCR. Altogether fewer than 150,000 clones are present, approximately 77% being singletons, with the ten largest covering 2% to 2.5%. Sequencing used PBMCs. The receptors were gathered from a young man in good health and CMV-seronegative. Both conserved end residues are part of each CDR3. The order of the fields is clone size, J gene, D gene, V gene, CDR3 protein, CDR3 DNA. A D gene is named only where the DNA matches it firmly. Not all rows give a size; the values are once, few, many and, for expanded clones, a class.

>-|TRBJ2-7|-|TRBV28
CASSLSRIRRSEQYF
TGTGCCAGCAGTTTGAGCAGGATTAGGCGATCCGAGCAGTACTTC
>once|TRBJ1-1|TRBD1|TRBV14
CASSQLSWTGNTEAFF
TGTGCCAGCAGCCAACTTTCCTGGACAGGAAACACTGAAGCTTTCTTT
>-|TRBJ2-7|TRBD2|TRBV5-6
CASSSGGGEQYF
TGTGCCAGCAGCTCCGGGGGGGGCGAGCAGTACTTC
>once|TRBJ2-5|-|TRBV27
CASSPSVGAEETQYF
TGTGCCAGCAGTCCCTCTGTGGGAGCGGAGGAGACCCAGTACTTC
>-|TRBJ1-1|TRBD1|TRBV10-3
CAISVQGVNTEAFF
TGTGCCATCAGTGTACAGGGGGTAAACACTGAAGCTTTCTTT
>-|TRBJ1-1|-|TRBV6-5
CASSYRVRNTEAFF
TGTGCCAGCAGTTACCGGGTCAGGAACACTGAAGCTTTCTTT
>-|TRBJ2-7|-|TRBV7-2
CASSLGLARSYEQYF
TGTGCCAGCAGCTTAGGGCTAGCGAGATCCTACGAGCAGTACTTC
>-|TRBJ2-3|-|TRBV7-3
CASSLTLAPPQYF
TGTGCCAGCAGCTTAACGTTGGCCCCACCGCAGTATTTT
>-|TRBJ2-7|TRBD1|TRBV5-6
CASKGGTPYEQYF
TGTGCCAGCAAAGGGGGCACCCCCTACGAGCAGTACTTC
>few|TRBJ2-7|TRBD2|TRBV2
CASIPLGTSGSYEQYF
TGTGCCAGCATTCCGTTAGGGACTAGCGGGAGCTACGAGCAGTACTTC